The source of this T cell receptor (beta chain) is a study of cytomegalovirus exposure and HLA in healthy donors. About this clone itself: Its target is unknown.

Measured with immunoSEQ multiplex PCR; TCRdb has only the in-frame clones, and not every one. The sample has about 83,000 clones; about 96% are singletons. Separate from the approximately 730-subject first cohort, the approximately 120-subject validation cohort was the one that the donors belonged to. Whole-study findings and limits: Investigators reported about 160 TCR beta chains as tied to cytomegalovirus. Most TCR sequences proved rare, with some public TCRs found in many donors. The tendency of first-cohort TCR clusters to co-occur in the roughly 120 validation repertoires was identified by a subsequent analysis.

Germline V CDR1 and CDR2: MDHEN, SYDVKM. The CDR3 is 15 residues long. The ends lost 3 bases at V and 2 bases at J; junction bases unmatched: 7. This chain joins TRBV28 and TRBJ2-7; 7 positions match TRBD2. The specimen was PBMCs. The source of this sequence is a woman aged 18-29 years in good health and CMV-seronegative. The CDR3 DNA sequence: TGTGCCAGCAGTTTTGGTGGACTAGAACCCTACGAGCAGTACTTC. Protein sequence: CASSFGGLEPYEQYF.